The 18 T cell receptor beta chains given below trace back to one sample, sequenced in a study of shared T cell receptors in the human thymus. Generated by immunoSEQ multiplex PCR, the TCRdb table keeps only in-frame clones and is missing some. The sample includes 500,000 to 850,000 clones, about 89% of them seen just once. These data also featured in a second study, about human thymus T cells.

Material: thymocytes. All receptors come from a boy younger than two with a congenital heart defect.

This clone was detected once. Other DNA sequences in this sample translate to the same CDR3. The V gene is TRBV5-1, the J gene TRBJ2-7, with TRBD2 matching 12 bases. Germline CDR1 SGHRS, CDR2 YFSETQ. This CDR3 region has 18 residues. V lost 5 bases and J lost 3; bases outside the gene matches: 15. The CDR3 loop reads CASSNIQRLAGENYEQYF. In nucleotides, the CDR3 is TGCGCCAGCAGTAATATCCAGAGACTAGCGGGGGAGAACTACGAGCAGTACTTC.

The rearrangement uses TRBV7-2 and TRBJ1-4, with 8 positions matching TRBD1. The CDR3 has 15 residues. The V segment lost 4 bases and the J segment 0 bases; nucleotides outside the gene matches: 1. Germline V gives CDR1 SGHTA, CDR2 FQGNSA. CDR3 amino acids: CASSSGQATNEKLFF. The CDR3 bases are TGTGCCAGCAGCTCGGGACAGGCAACTAATGAAAAACTGTTTTTT.

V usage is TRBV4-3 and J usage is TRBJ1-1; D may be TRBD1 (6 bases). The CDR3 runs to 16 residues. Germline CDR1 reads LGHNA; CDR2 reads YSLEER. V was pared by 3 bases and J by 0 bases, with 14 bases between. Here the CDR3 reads CASSQRGQQLNTEAFF. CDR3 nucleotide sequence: TGCGCCAGCAGCCAGAGAGGACAGCAGTTGAACACTGAAGCTTTCTTT.

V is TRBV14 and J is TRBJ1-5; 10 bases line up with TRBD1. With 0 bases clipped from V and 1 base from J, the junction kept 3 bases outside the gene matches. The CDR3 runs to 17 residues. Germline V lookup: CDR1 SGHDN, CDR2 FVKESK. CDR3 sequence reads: CASSQDGTGDSNQPQHF. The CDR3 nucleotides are TGTGCCAGCAGCCAAGATGGGACAGGGGACAGCAATCAGCCCCAGCATTTT.

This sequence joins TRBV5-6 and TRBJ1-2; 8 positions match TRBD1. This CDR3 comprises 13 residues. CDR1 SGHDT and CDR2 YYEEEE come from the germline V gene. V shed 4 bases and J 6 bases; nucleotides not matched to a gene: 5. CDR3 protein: CASSGTGSDGYTF. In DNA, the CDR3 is TGTGCCAGCAGCGGGACAGGATCGGATGGCTACACCTTC.

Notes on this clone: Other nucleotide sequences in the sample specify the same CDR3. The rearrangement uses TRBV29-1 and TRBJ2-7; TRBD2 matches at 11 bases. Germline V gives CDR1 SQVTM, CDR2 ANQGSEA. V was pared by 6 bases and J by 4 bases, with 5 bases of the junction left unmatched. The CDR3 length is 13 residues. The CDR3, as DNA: TGCAGCGTCAAGGGACTAGCGGCATACGAGCAGTACTTC. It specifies CSVKGLAAYEQYF.

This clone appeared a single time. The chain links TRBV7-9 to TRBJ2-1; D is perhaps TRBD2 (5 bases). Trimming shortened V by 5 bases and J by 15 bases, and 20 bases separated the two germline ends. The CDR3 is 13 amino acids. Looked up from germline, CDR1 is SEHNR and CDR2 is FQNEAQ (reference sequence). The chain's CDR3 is CASSPSGIFPPFF. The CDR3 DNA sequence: TGTGCCAGCAGCCCCAGCGGTATCTTCCCCCCGTTCTTC.

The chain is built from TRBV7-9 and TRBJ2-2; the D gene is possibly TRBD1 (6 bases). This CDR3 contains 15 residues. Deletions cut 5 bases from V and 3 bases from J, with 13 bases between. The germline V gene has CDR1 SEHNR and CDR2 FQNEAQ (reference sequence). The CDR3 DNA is TGTGCCAGCAGCACAGGGCAGGGTGACACCGGGGAGCTGTTTTTT. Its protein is CASSTGQGDTGELFF.

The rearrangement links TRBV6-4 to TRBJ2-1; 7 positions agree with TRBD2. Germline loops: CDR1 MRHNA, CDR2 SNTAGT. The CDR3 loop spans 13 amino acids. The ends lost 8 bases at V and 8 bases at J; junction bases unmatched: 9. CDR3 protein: CASGRRGGDEQFF. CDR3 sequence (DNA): TGTGCCAGCGGCAGACGGGGAGGGGATGAGCAGTTCTTC.

The CDR3 loop is CASSQDSLAGGNQPQHF. The CDR3 DNA reads as TGCGCCAGCAGCCAAGATTCTTTGGCAGGGGGCAATCAGCCCCAGCATTTT. The J gene is TRBJ1-5, the V gene TRBV4-3; D is possibly TRBD1 (6 bases). Germline-derived CDR1 and CDR2 are LGHNA and YSLEER. Trimming took off 0 bases at V and 2 bases at J, with 14 bases between the two ends. The CDR3 spans 17 residues.

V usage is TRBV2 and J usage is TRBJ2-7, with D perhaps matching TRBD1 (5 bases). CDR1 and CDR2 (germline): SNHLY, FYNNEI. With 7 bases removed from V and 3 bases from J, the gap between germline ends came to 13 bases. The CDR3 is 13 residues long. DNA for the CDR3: TGTGCCAGCATCGCAGGGATGGGCTACGAGCAGTACTTC. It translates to CASIAGMGYEQYF.

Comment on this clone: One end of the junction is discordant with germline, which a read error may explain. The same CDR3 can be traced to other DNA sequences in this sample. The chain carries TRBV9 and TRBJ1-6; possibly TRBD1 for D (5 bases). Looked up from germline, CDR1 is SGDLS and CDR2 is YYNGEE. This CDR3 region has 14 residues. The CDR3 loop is CASSSTTVNSPLHF. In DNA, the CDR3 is TGTGCCAGCAGCTCTACGACAGTTAATTCCCCCCTCCACTTT.

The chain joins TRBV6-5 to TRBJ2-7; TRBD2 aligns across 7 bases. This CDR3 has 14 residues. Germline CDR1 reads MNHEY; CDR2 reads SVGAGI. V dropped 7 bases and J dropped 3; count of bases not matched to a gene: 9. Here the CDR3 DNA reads TGTGCCAGCACTTCGGGGGGACCGTACTACGAGCAGTACTTC. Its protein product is CASTSGGPYYEQYF.

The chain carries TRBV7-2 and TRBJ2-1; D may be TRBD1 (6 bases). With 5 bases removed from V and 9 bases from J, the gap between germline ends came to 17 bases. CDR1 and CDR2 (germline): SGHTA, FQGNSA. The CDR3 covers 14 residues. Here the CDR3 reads CASSHEGVVGEQFF. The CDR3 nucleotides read TGTGCCAGCAGCCACGAGGGGGTGGTTGGTGAGCAGTTCTTC.

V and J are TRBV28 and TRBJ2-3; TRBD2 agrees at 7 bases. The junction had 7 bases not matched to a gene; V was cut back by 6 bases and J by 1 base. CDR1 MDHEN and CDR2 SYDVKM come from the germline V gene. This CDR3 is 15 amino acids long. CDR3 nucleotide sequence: TGTGCCAGCAGACACGCGGGGGACCGCACAGATACGCAGTATTTT. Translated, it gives CASRHAGDRTDTQYF.

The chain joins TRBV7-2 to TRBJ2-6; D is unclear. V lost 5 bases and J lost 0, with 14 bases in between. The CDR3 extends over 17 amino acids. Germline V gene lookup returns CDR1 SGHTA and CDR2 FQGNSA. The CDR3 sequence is CASSLHSTHSGANVLTF. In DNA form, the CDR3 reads TGTGCCAGCAGCCTTCACAGTACTCACTCTGGGGCCAACGTCCTGACTTTC.

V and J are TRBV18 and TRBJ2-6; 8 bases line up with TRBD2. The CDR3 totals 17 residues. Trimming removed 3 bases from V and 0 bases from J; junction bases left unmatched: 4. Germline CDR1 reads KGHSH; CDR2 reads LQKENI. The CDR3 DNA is TGTGCCAGCTCACCCGTCAGCGGGGGCTCTGGGGCCAACGTCCTGACTTTC. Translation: CASSPVSGGSGANVLTF.

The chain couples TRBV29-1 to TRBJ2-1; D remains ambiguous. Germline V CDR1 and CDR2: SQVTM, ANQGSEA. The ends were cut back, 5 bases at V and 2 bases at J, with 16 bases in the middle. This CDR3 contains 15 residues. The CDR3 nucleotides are TGCAGCGTTCGCACCCGCGTTCCTCCCTACAATGAGCAGTTCTTC. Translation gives CSVRTRVPPYNEQFF.